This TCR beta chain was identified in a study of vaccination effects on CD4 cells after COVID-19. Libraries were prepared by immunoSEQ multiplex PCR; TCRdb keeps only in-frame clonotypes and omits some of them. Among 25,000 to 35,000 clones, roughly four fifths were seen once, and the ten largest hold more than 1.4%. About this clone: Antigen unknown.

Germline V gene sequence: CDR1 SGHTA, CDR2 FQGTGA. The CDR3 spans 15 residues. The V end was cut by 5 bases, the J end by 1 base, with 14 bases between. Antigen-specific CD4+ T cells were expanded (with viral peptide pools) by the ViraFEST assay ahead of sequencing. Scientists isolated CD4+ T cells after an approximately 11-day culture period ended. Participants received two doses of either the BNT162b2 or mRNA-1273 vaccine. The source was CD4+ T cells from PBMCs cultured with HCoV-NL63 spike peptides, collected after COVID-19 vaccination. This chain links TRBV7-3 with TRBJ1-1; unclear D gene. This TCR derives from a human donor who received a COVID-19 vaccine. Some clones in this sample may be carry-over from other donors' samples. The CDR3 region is CASSPRPQANTEAFF. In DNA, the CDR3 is TGTGCCAGCAGCCCTCGACCCCAGGCGAACACTGAAGCTTTCTTT.